This TCR beta chain was sequenced during a study of cytomegalovirus exposure and HLA in healthy donors. The PCR was carried out with 60 Vbeta primers and 13 Jbeta primers. Sequenced by immunoSEQ multiplex PCR; TCRdb stores in-frame clones only, minus some. The sample has tens of thousands of clones, about three fifths seen once. Concerning this clone: Its antigen is currently unknown.

Study-wide points: A later analysis found that most CMV-associated TCR beta chains appeared HLA-restricted. It emerged from a later analysis that several of the most significant clusters appeared to be linked to common viral pathogens. Earlier results showed most TCR beta V segments being productive about 87% or about 30% of the time.

Sequenced input: PBMCs. The source of this sequence is a woman aged 25-40 years in good health and CMV-seropositive.

Here the CDR3 reads CASSWTGIDGYTF. The CDR3 nucleotides read TGTGCCAGCAGCTGGACAGGGATCGATGGCTACACCTTC. The genes are TRBV5-6 and TRBJ1-2; 8 bases fit TRBD1. Per the germline V gene, CDR1 is SGHDT and CDR2 is YYEEEE. CDR3 length: 13 amino acids. V was clipped by 3 bases and J by 6 bases; unmatched bases: 4.